This T cell receptor (beta chain) emerged from a study of cytomegalovirus exposure and HLA in healthy donors. The study, taken as a whole, reports: On later analysis, the bulk of CMV-associated TCR beta chains appeared to be HLA-restricted.

This clone has a handful of counts. What it recognizes is unknown. CDR3 length: 15 amino acids. With V trimmed by 5 bases and J by 1 base, 4 bases remained unmatched. Germline V gene data show CDR1 as SEHNR and CDR2 as FQNEAQ (reference sequence). Researchers ran the PCR with 60 Vbeta and 13 Jbeta primers. Measured with immunoSEQ multiplex PCR; TCRdb has only the in-frame clones, and not every one. The sample holds 95,000 to 150,000 clones, around 60% seen once. This TCR came from a man in his forties or fifties in good health and CMV-seropositive. Sequencing was carried out using PBMCs. This chain links TRBV7-9 with TRBJ2-2, with TRBD1 identical over 7 bases. The CDR3 bases are TGTGCCAGCAGCCCGGGACAGCTGAACACCGGGGAGCTGTTTTTT. Amino acids: CASSPGQLNTGELFF. Full variable domain (rest looked up from reference TRBV7-9 and TRBJ2-2): DTGVSQNPRHKITKRGQNVTFRCDPISEHNRLYWYRQTLGQGPEFLTYFQNEAQLEKSRLLSDRFSAERPKGSFSTLEIQRTEQGDSAMYLCASSPGQLNTGELFFGEGSRLTVL.